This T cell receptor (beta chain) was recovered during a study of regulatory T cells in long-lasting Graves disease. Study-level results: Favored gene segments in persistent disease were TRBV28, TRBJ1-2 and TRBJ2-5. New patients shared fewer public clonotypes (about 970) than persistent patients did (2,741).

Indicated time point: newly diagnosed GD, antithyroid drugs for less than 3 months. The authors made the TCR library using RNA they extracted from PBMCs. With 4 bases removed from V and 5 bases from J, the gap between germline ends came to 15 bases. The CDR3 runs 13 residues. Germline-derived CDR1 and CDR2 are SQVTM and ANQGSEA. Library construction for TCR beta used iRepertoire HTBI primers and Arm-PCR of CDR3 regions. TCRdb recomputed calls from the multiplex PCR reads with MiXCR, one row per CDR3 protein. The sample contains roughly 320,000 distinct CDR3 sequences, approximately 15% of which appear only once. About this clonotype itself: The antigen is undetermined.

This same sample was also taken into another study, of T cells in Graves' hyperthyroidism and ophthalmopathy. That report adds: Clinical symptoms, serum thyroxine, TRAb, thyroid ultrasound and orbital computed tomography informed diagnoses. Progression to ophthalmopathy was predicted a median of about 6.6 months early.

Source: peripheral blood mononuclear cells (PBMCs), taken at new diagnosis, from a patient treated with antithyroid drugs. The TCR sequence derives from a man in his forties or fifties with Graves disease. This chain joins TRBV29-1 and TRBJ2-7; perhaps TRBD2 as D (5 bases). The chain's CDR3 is CSVGTGSYNEQYF. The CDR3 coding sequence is TGCAGCGTTGGGACGGGATCATATAACGAGCAGTACTTC.